The 14 T cell receptor beta chains given below trace back to one sample, sequenced in a study of T cell repertoires in ileal Crohn's disease. Here immunoSEQ multiplex PCR was the method, and the copy in TCRdb shows in-frame clones only, minus some. The top ten clones hold about 2.1% of a sample with some 60,000 clones, around nine tenths of them seen once. As to time point: neoterminal ileum biopsy at postoperative endoscopy, about 6 months after surgery. The sequenced material came from ileal tissue. The origin of the receptors is an adult with Crohn's disease.

This clone was picked up a small number of times. The V and J genes are TRBV9 and TRBJ1-1, with 7 bases lining up with TRBD1. The CDR3 runs 15 residues. CDR1 and CDR2 from the germline V gene are SGDLS and YYNGEE. Trimming cost V 2 bases and J 6 bases; bases outside gene matches: 10. In DNA form, the CDR3 reads TGTGCCAGCAGCGTGCCTGAGACAGGGAAAGCTGAAGCTTTCTTT. Translation: CASSVPETGKAEAFF.

V usage is TRBV6-1 and J usage is TRBJ2-5, with 11 bases identical to TRBD2. Germline loops: CDR1 MNHNS, CDR2 SASEGT. V gave up 0 bases and J gave up 4 bases; unmatched junction bases: 4. The CDR3 covers 16 residues. The DNA for the CDR3 is TGTGCCAGCAGTGAAGCGCGACTAGCGGGGTCAGAGACCCAGTACTTC. Amino acid sequence: CASSEARLAGSETQYF.

V usage is TRBV29-1 and J usage is TRBJ1-2, with 8 nucleotides matching TRBD1. The CDR3 has 15 residues. V shed 5 bases, J shed 6 bases, and the junction held 14 bases outside the gene matches. The V gene's germline CDR1 is SQVTM and CDR2 ANQGSEA. CDR3 nucleotide sequence: TGCAGCGTTCACAAGGGGGGAGGACAGGGTGATGGCTACACCTTC. Protein product: CSVHKGGGQGDGYTF.

As concerns this clone: One end of the junction does not line up with germline, which may come from a read error. The rearrangement joins TRBV7-2 to TRBJ2-1; 8 nucleotides align to TRBD1. The CDR3 sequence is 19 residues long. CDR1 and CDR2 (germline): SGHTA, FQGNSA. DNA for the CDR3: TGTGCCAGCAGTAAGGGAACAGGGGGAGTTACCCTACCCTACGATGAGCAGTTCTTC. Translating gives CASSKGTGGVTLPYDEQFF.

The V and J genes are TRBV30 and TRBJ1-1, with D possibly matching TRBD1 (5 bases). The CDR3 has 14 amino acids. The V gene lost 1 base and the J gene lost 0 bases, with 9 bases spanning the gap. Per the germline V gene, CDR1 is GTSNPN and CDR2 is SVGIG (reference sequence). CDR3 sequence: CAWSGQPMNTEAFF. CDR3 DNA: TGTGCCTGGAGTGGACAGCCGATGAACACTGAAGCTTTCTTT. The whole variable domain, filled in from reference TRBV30 and TRBJ1-1, reads SQTIHQWPATLVQPVGSPLSLECTVEGTSNPNLYWYRQAAGRGLQLLFYSVGIGQISSEVPQNLSASRPQDRQFILSSKKLLLSDSGFYLCAWSGQPMNTEAFFGQGTRLTVV.

This chain uses TRBV7-2 with TRBJ1-6; TRBD1 is a possible D gene (6 bases). This CDR3 contains 14 residues. V lost 3 bases and J lost 6, with 9 bases in between. Germline V gives CDR1 SGHTA, CDR2 FQGNSA. In nucleotides, the CDR3 is TGTGCCAGCAGCTTTAGGACAGTTAATTCACCCCTCCACTTT. It encodes CASSFRTVNSPLHF.

The CDR3 region is CASSFGLAGGPGGTDTQYF. DNA for the CDR3: TGTGCCAGCAGCTTTGGACTAGCGGGAGGGCCCGGTGGCACAGATACGCAGTATTTT. The J gene is TRBJ2-3, the V gene TRBV7-2, with 15 bases identical to TRBD2. The CDR3 spans 19 residues. V trimming: 3 bases; J trimming: 1 base; junction bases outside the gene matches: 8. Germline CDR1 is SGHTA and CDR2 is FQGNSA.

This clone was detected only once. This chain joins TRBV19 and TRBJ2-3; D is unclear. The CDR3 runs to 13 residues. From germline, CDR1 is LNHDA and CDR2 SQIVND (reference sequence). V lost 5 bases and J 2 bases, leaving 8 bases between the germline ends. The CDR3, as DNA: TGTGCCAGTAGTTCTATCCCCACAGATACGCAGTATTTT. It specifies CASSSIPTDTQYF.

The chain uses TRBV30 and TRBJ1-5; D gene unclear. Germline V lookup: CDR1 GTSNPN, CDR2 SVGIG (reference sequence). The CDR3 runs to 16 residues. V lost 0 bases and J 5 bases, leaving 17 bases between the germline ends. The CDR3 reads CAWSVNPPTRYQPQHF. The CDR3 nucleotides are TGTGCCTGGAGTGTAAACCCACCAACCCGGTATCAGCCCCAGCATTTT.

V gene TRBV19 combines with J gene TRBJ2-1, with unresolved D. CDR1 LNHDA and CDR2 SQIVND come from the germline V gene (reference sequence). This CDR3 comprises 14 residues. V was trimmed by 1 base and J by 10 bases, leaving 14 bases between them. In DNA form, the CDR3 reads TGTGCCAGTAGTATAGTGTCCCCTGCGAGAGAGCAGTTCTTC. This codes for CASSIVSPAREQFF.

The rearrangement links TRBV6-6 to TRBJ1-5; TRBD1 is a possible D gene (5 bases). V dropped 2 bases and J dropped 0 bases, with 8 bases sitting between them. This CDR3 comprises 15 residues. CDR1 MNHNY and CDR2 SVGAGI come from the germline V gene (reference sequence). CDR3 sequence reads: CASSYRQYSNQPQHF. CDR3 bases: TGTGCCAGCAGTTACCGACAGTATAGCAATCAGCCCCAGCATTTT.

The chain carries TRBV27 and TRBJ1-6; D gene unclear. Germline-derived CDR1 and CDR2 are MNHEY and SMNVEV (reference sequence). V was cut by 0 bases and J by 7 bases, with 10 bases left in between. CDR3 length equals 15 residues. In DNA, the CDR3 is TGTGCCAGCAGTTTATCGGAGGTCCCAAATTCACCCCTCCACTTT. Translated: CASSLSEVPNSPLHF.

CDR3 coding DNA: TGTGCCAGCAGCCATTGGACAGGAGGTTACACAGATACGCAGTATTTT. This translates into CASSHWTGGYTDTQYF. V usage is TRBV5-6 and J usage is TRBJ2-3, with 7 nucleotides matching TRBD1. V lost 4 bases and J lost 2; bases outside the gene matches: 10. The CDR3 has 16 amino acids. The germline CDR1 and CDR2 sequences are SGHDT and YYEEEE.

The chain recombines TRBV25-1 with TRBJ2-7; no definite D call. The CDR3 is 10 residues long. Germline V gene lookup returns CDR1 MGHDK and CDR2 SYGVNS. Between the trimmed V and J ends, which lost 5 bases and 3 bases, there was a span of 2 bases. DNA for the CDR3: TGTGCCAGCAGTCTCTACGAGCAGTACTTC. It translates to CASSLYEQYF.